This TCR beta chain was sequenced in a study of T cell repertoires in cytomegalovirus infection. On the study more broadly: Use of recently identified HLA-C-restricted and well-studied HLA-B-restricted CMV epitopes was part of the study.

General study points: Predominance within the ex vivo response was attributable to HLA-C-restricted CMV-specific TCR beta clonotypes. Of the TCR beta families, the public ones yielded a cumulative frequency that identified carriers of CMV plus the relevant HLA.

Worth noting for this clonotype: Its target is not known.

MiXCR was run by TCRdb on the reads, yielding one entry per CDR3 protein. The sample has around 99,000 distinct CDR3 sequences, 25% to 35% seen once. The CDR3 contains 14 residues. V dropped 3 bases and J dropped 1 base, with 10 bases sitting between them. CDR1 and CDR2 (germline): SGHVS, FNYEAQ. The receptor was derived from a human donor in good health (CMV status not recorded). Some clones in this sample may be carry-over from other donors' samples. Sample: CD8+ T cells from cultured PBMCs, taken from culture after CMV antigen stimulation. The V call is TRBV7-6, the J call TRBJ2-7; D not certain. CDR3 sequence reads: CASSLAPGSYEQYF. The CDR3 region has the DNA TGTGCCAGCAGCTTGGCCCCGGGTTCCTACGAGCAGTACTTC.